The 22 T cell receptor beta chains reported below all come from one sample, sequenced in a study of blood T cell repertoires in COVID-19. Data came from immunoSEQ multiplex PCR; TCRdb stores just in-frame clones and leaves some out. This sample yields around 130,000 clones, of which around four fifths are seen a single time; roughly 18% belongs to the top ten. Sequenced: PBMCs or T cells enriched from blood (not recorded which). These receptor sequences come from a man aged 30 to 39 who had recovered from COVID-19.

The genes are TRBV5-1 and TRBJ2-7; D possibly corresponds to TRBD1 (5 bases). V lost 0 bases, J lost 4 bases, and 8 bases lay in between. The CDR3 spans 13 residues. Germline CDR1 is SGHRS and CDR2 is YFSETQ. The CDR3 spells CASSLVDSYEQYF. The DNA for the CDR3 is TGCGCCAGCAGCTTGGTTGACAGTTACGAGCAGTACTTC.

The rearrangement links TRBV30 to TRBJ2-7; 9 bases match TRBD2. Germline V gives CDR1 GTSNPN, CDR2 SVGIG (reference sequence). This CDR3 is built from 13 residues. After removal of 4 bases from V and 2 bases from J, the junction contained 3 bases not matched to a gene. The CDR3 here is CAWTSGMAYEQYF. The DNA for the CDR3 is TGTGCCTGGACTAGCGGGATGGCCTACGAGCAGTACTTC.

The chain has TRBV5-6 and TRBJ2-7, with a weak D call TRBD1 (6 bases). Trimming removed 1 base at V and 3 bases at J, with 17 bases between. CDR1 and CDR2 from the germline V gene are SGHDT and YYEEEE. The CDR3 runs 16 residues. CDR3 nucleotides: TGTGCCAGCAGCTTGCAGGGTTTGGGGGCTTTCTACGAGCAGTACGTC. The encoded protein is CASSLQGLGAFYEQYV.

The DNA of the CDR3 is TGTGCCACCAGTGATTTCGAGCGGGGGACCTACGAGCAGTACTTC. It translates to CATSDFERGTYEQYF. V usage is TRBV24-1 and J usage is TRBJ2-7; TRBD2 agrees at 8 bases. J lost 2 bases, V lost 1 base, and 3 bases had no gene match. Germline V gene lookup returns CDR1 KGHDR and CDR2 SFDVKD. The CDR3 is 15 amino acids.

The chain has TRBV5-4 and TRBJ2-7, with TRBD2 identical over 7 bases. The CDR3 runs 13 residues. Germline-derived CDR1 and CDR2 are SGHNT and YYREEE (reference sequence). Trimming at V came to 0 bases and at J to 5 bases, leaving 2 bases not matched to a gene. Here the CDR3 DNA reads TGTGCCAGCAGCTTGGGGGGGGGAAACGAGCAGTACTTC. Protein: CASSLGGGNEQYF.

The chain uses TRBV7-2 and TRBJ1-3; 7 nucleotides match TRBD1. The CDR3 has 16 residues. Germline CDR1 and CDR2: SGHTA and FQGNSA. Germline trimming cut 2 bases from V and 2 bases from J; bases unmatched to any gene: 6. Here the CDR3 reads CASSLYMGQPGNTIYF. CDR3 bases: TGTGCCAGCAGCTTATACATGGGACAGCCTGGAAACACCATATATTTT.

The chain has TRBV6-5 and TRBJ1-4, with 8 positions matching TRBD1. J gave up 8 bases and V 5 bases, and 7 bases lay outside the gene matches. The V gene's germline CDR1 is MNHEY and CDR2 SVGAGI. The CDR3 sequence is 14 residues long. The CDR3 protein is CASSPDRVDEKLFF. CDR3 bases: TGTGCCAGCAGTCCGGACAGGGTGGACGAAAAACTGTTTTTT.

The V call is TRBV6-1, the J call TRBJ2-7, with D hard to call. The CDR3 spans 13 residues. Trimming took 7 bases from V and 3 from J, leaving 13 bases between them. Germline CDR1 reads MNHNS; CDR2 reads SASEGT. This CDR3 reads CASKLGNGYEQYV. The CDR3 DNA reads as TGTGCCAGCAAGCTCGGTAACGGCTACGAGCAGTACGTC.

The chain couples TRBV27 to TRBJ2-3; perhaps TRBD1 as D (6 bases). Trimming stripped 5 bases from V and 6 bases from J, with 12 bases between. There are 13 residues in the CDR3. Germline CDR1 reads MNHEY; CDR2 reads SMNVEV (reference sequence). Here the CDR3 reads CASSVQGSDTQYF. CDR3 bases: TGTGCCAGCAGTGTACAGGGTTCCGATACGCAGTATTTT.

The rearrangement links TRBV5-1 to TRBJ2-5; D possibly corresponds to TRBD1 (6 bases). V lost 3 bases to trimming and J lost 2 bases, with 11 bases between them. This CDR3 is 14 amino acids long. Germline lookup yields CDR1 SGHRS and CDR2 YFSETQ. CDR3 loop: CASSSGHPQETQYF. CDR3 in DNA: TGCGCCAGCAGCTCGGGACACCCTCAAGAGACCCAGTACTTC.

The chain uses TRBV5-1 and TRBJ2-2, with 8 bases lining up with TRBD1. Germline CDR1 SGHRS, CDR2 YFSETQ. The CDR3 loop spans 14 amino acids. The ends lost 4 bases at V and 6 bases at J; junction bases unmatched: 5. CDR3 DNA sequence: TGCGCCAGCAGCCTTGGACAGGGTCCCGGGGAGCTGTTTTTT. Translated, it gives CASSLGQGPGELFF.

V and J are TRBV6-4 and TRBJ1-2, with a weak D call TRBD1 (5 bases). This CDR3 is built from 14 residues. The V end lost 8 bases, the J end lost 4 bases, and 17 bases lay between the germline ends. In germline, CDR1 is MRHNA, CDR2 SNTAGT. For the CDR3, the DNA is TGTGCCAGCGCGAAAACGGGGGATAGCTATGGCTACACCTTC. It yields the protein CASAKTGDSYGYTF.

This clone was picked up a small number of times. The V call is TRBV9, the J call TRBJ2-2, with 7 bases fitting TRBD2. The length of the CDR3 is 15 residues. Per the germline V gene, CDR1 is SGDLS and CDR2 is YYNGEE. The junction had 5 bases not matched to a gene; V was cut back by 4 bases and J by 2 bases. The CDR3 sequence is CASSSRDYNTGELFF. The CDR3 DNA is TGTGCCAGCAGCTCCCGGGACTATAACACCGGGGAGCTGTTTTTT.

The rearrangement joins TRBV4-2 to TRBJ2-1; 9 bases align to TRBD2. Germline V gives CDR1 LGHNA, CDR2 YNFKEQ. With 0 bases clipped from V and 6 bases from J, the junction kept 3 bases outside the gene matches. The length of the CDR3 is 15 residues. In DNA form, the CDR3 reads TGTGCCAGCAGCCAAGATCGCGGGGGGGCCAATGAGCAGTTCTTC. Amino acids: CASSQDRGGANEQFF.

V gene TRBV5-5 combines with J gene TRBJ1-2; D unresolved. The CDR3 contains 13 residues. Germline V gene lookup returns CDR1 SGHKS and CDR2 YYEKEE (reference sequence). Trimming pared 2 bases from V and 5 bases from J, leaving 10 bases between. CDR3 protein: CASSFTATYGYTF. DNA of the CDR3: TGTGCCAGCAGCTTTACTGCGACTTATGGCTACACCTTC.

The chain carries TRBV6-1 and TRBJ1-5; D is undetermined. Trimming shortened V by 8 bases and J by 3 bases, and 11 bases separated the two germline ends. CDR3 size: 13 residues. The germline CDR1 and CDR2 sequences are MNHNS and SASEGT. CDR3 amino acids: CASHPGVNQPQHF. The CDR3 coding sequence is TGTGCCAGCCACCCAGGCGTCAATCAGCCCCAGCATTTT.

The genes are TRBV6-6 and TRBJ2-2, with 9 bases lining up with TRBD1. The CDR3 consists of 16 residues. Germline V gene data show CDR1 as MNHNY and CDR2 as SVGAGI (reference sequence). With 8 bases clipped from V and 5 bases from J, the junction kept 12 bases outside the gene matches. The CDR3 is CASPTGDRVPTGELFF. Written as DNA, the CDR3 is TGTGCCAGCCCCACGGGGGACAGGGTCCCTACCGGGGAGCTGTTTTTT.

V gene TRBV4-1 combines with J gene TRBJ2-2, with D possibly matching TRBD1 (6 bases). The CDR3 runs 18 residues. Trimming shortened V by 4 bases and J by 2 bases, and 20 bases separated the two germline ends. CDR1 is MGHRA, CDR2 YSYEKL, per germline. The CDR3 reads CASSRRLGEGVNTGELFF. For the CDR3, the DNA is TGCGCCAGCAGCCGCCGACTGGGAGAGGGGGTAAACACCGGGGAGCTGTTTTTT.

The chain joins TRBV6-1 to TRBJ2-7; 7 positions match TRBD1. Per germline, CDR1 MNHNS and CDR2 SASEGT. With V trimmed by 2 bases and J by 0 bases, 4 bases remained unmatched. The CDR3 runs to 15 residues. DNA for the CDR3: TGTGCCAGCAGTGAAACGACAGGGAGCTCCTACGAGCAGTACGTC. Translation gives CASSETTGSSYEQYV.

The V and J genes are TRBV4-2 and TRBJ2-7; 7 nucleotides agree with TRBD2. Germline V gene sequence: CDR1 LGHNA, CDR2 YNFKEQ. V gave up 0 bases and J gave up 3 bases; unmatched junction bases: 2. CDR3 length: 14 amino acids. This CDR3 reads CASSQDPSGYEQYF. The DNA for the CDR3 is TGTGCCAGCAGCCAAGATCCTAGCGGCTACGAGCAGTACTTC.

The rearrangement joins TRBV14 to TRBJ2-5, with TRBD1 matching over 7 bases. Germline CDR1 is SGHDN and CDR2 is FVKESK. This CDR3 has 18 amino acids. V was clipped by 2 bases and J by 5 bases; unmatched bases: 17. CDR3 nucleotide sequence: TGTGCCAGCAGCCAAACCATACCCCGGGACAGAGAAACTGAGACCCAGTACTTC. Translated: CASSQTIPRDRETETQYF.

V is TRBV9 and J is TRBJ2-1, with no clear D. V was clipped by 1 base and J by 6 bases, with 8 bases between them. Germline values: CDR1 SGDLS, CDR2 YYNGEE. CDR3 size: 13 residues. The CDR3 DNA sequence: TGTGCCAGCAGCGTATCCAGTGTCAATGAGCAGTTCTTC. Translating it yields CASSVSSVNEQFF.